This entry features one T cell receptor beta chain sequence. Germline V gene lookup returns CDR1 LNHDA and CDR2 SQIVND (reference sequence). The CDR3 contains 15 residues. Trimming pared 1 base from V and 4 bases from J, leaving 10 bases between. The data are from a study of blood T cell repertoires in COVID-19. The protocol was immunoSEQ multiplex PCR, while the TCRdb copy is restricted to in-frame clones and leaves out a portion. The sample shows about 140,000 clones, about four fifths of them seen only once. This TCR came from a middle-aged man with acute COVID-19. Sequencing used PBMCs or T cells enriched from blood (not recorded which). The V call is TRBV19, the J call TRBJ1-4; a weak D match, TRBD1 (5 bases). DNA of the CDR3: TGTGCCAGTAGTATAGGTGGACACCGTAATGAAAAACTGTTTTTT. Protein product: CASSIGGHRNEKLFF. The full variable domain, with the rest looked up from reference TRBV19 and TRBJ1-4, is DGGITQSPKYLFRKEGQNVTLSCEQNLNHDAMYWYRQDPGQGLRLIYYSQIVNDFQKGDIAEGYSVSREKKESFPLTVTSAQKNPTAFYLCASSIGGHRNEKLFFGSGTQLSVL.